This TCR beta chain was sequenced for a study of T cells in Graves' hyperthyroidism and ophthalmopathy. Study-level results: In simple terms, a model built on 13 V-J features told ophthalmopathy apart from stable hyperthyroidism.

Graves' hyperthyroidism is called stable when ophthalmopathy does not progress within 18 months. Cells are PBMCs isolated from more than 8.5 ml of fresh blood. This clonotype was seen a few times. Its cognate antigen is unknown. The TCR beta CDR3 regions underwent amplification using RNA transcripts as the source. The HTBI set primed first-round TCR CDR3 RT-PCR. TCRdb recomputed calls from the multiplex PCR reads with MiXCR, one row per CDR3 protein. The sample comprises about 400,000 distinct CDR3 sequences, 15% to 19% of which are singletons, and 13% to 15% rests with the top ten. Sequenced: blood. This TCR was recovered from a woman under 30 with Graves' hyperthyroidism.

CDR3 DNA sequence: TGTGCCAGCAGCTTTTTCGGCGGAAACTCCTACGAGCAGTACTTC. Translating it yields CASSFFGGNSYEQYF. This chain uses TRBV4-2 with TRBJ2-7; D uncertain. V lost 5 bases and J 0 bases, leaving 14 bases between the germline ends. Germline V lookup: CDR1 LGHNA, CDR2 YNFKEQ. CDR3 length: 15 residues.